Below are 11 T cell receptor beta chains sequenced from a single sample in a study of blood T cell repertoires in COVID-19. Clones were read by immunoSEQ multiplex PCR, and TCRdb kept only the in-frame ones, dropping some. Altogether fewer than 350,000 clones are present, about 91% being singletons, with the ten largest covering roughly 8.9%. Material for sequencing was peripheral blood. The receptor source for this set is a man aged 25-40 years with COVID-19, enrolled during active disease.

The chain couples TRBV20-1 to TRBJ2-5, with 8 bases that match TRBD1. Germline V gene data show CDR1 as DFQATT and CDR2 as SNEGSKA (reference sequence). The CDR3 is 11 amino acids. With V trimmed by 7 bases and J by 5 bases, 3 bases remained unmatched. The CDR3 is CSVNRGETQYF. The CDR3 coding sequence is TGCAGTGTTAACAGGGGGGAGACCCAGTACTTC.

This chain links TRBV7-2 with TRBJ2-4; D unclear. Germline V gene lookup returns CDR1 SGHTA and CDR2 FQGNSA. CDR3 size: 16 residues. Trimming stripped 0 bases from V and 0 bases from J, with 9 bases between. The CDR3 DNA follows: TGTGCCAGCAGCTTAGCGCAGGATAAAGCCAAAAACATTCAGTACTTC. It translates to CASSLAQDKAKNIQYF.

The CDR3: CASSPSHQNTEAFF. CDR3 coding DNA: TGTGCCAGCTCACCAAGCCACCAGAACACTGAAGCTTTCTTT. The chain combines TRBV18 with TRBJ1-1; D unclear. Germline lookup yields CDR1 KGHSH and CDR2 LQKENI. This CDR3 region has 14 residues. V was trimmed by 2 bases and J by 1 base, leaving 8 bases between them.

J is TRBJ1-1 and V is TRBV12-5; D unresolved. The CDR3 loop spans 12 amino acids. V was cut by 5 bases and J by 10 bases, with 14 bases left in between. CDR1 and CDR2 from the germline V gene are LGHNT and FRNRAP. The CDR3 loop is CASGPTDFSAFF. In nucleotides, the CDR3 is TGTGCTAGTGGTCCCACGGACTTTTCAGCTTTCTTT.

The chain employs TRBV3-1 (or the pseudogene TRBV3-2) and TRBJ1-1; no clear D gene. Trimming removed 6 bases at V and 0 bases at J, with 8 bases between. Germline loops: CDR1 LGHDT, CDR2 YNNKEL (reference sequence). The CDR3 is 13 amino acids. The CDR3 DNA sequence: TGTGCCAGCAGTCAGAGGGTGAACACTGAAGCTTTCTTT. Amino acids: CASSQRVNTEAFF.

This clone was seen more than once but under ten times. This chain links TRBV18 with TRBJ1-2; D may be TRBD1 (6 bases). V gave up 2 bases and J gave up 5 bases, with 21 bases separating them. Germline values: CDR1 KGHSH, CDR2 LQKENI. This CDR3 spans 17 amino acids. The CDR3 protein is CASSPGQQTLLRYGYTF. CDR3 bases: TGTGCCAGCTCACCAGGACAGCAAACCCTCCTTCGGTATGGCTACACCTTC. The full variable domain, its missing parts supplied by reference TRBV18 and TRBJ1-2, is NAGVMQNPRHLVRRRGQEARLRCSPMKGHSHVYWYRQLPEEGLKFMVYLQKENIIDESGMPKERFSAEFPKEGPSILRIQQVVRGDSAAYFCASSPGQQTLLRYGYTFGSGTRLTVV.

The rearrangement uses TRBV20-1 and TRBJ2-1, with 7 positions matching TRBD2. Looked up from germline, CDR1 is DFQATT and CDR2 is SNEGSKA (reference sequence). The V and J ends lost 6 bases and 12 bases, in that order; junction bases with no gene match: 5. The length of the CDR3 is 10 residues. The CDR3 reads CSAREGVQFF. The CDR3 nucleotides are TGCAGTGCAAGGGAGGGAGTGCAGTTCTTC.

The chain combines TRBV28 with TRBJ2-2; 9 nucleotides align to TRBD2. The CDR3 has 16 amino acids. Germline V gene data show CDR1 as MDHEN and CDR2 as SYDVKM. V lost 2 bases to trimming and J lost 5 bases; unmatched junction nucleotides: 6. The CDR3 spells CASSLHTSGLTGELFF. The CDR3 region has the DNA TGTGCCAGCAGTTTACATACTAGCGGGCTTACCGGGGAGCTGTTTTTT.

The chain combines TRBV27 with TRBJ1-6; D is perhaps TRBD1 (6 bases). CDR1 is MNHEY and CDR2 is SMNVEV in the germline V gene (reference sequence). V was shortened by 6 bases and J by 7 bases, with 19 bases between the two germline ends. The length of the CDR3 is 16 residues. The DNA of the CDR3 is TGTGCCAGCAGGTCAGGGGCCTCCGAAGGAAATTCACCCCTCCACTTT. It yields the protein CASRSGASEGNSPLHF.

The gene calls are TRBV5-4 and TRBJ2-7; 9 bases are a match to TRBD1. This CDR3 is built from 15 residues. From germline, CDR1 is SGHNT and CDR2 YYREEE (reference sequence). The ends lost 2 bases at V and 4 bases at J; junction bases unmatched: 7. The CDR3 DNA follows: TGTGCCAGCAGCTTTGGACAGGGGAGCATTTACGAGCAGTACTTC. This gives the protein CASSFGQGSIYEQYF.

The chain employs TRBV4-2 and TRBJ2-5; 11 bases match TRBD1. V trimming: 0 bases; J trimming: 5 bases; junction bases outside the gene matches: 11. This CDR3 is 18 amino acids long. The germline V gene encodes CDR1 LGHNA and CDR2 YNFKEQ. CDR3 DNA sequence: TGTGCCAGCAGCCAAGATTTTATGGGACAGGGGGTAGGGGAGACCCAGTACTTC. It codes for CASSQDFMGQGVGETQYF.